Included here is one T cell receptor (beta chain) sequence, with context. This sample is part of a study of monozygotic twins with inflammatory bowel disease. Germline loops: CDR1 SGHTA, CDR2 FQGNSA. This CDR3 is 11 amino acids long. TCRdb re-called the 5' RACE reads and catalogs CDR3 proteins one per entry, DNA excluded. With roughly 160,000 distinct CDR3 sequences in the sample, the ten largest clones hold roughly 2.6%. The clonotype was recovered from a human donor with ulcerative colitis or Crohn's disease, or a healthy co-twin of an affected twin (not recorded which). The genes are TRBV7-2 and TRBJ2-4. Sequences were obtained from blood. CDR3 residues: CASSLKNIQYF. Full variable domain (outside the CDR3, taken from reference TRBV7-2 and TRBJ2-4): GAGVSQSPSNKVTEKGKDVELRCDPISGHTALYWYRQSLGQGLEFLIYFQGNSAPDKSGLPSDRFSAERTGGSVSTLTIQRTQQEDSAVYLCASSLKNIQYFGAGTRLSVL.